This TCR beta chain is drawn from a study of response to subunit inactivated influenza vaccine. MiXCR, run by TCRdb on the RT-PCR reads, gives a single entry per CDR3 protein. The data hold hundreds of thousands of distinct CDR3 sequences, with more than 15% observed a single time. The CDR3 is 16 residues long. Between the trimmed V and J ends, which lost 0 bases and 1 base, there was a span of 14 bases. In germline, CDR1 is DFQATT, CDR2 SNEGSKA (reference sequence). This clonotype was counted only a few times. Antigen unknown. Findings and caveats of the study: Every seasonal influenza vaccination brings in few new T cells, the authors suggested.

This sample comprised CD4+ T cells sorted from PBMCs, obtained less than 30 months after vaccination. This receptor was obtained from a man between 50 and 75 years old who received an inactivated influenza vaccine. The gene calls are TRBV20-1 and TRBJ2-3; either TRBD1 or TRBD2 may fit D (6 bases each). The CDR3: CSARDFGGGGTDTQYF. DNA for the CDR3: TGCAGTGCTAGAGATTTTGGGGGCGGGGGCACAGATACGCAGTATTTT.